This T cell receptor beta chain emerged from a study of cytomegalovirus exposure and HLA in healthy donors (dated 2017 in TCRdb). With regard to the full study: An earlier analysis of roughly 610 of the donors reported 250 to 350 Gb of sequence data and 100 million to 120 million unique TCR beta sequences obtained from about 170 million T cells. The study aimed to test whether cataloging public T cell receptors could reveal signatures of past pathogen exposure. Of the 300 to 450 genotyped donors, approximately 80% were placed in the genetic ancestry cluster associated with self-reported Caucasian donors. A separate validation cohort of approximately 130 different subjects was used in addition to the 666-subject first cohort. All discovery cohort repertoires had been generated on a single sequencing platform. Five DR-DQ haplotypes were handled as single units for association and clustering because linkage in the cohort was strong. The later analysis used no new phenotypic data to find candidate immune exposures, relying instead on TCR beta sequences and their occurrence across donors. To decide whether each TCR beta V gene segment behaved as functional or pseudogenic, an earlier analysis of some 600 of the donors relied on high-throughput TCR beta sequencing. HLA typing covered class I and class II loci at four-digit resolution. Genome-wide SNP genotypes for about 65% of the roughly 670 donors were used in a later genetic analysis, which treated that subset as a discovery cohort. To predict cytomegalovirus infection status, the study combined high-throughput TCR immunosequencing, statistical association of individual TCRs with disease status, and machine learning. Across some 400 genotyped donors of the cohort, an average of roughly 250,000 unique TCR beta nucleotide sequences per donor were sequenced, and about a sixth of those sequences were non-productive. A later analysis re-analyzed previously published TCR beta repertoires from roughly 630 donors and added high-resolution HLA genotyping to study TCR occurrence patterns. The number of donors typed differed by locus, with 629-630 for A, B, C, DRB1 and DQB1, more than 500 for DQA1, approximately 580 for DPA1, and roughly 450 for DPB1. An early release that covered about 640 HLA-typed donors contained about 300 gigabases of sequencing data and 65 million to 100 million unique TCR sequences. Donor age, sex, ethnicity and CMV serostatus were compiled together with the repertoire data. The study used immunosequencing to profile the T cell repertoires of 670 or so subjects and linked those repertoires to cytomegalovirus serostatus. The study at large found these results: In a later genetic analysis, a missense DCLRE1C variant was associated with V-gene and J-gene trimming of TCR beta chains, and the association was replicated in an independent cohort. A later analysis found that most CMV-associated TCR beta chains appeared HLA-restricted, with HLA associations seemingly driven largely by CMV exposure. The classifier was reported to diagnose cytomegalovirus status with high specificity and sensitivity in both the original and validation cohorts. A later genetic analysis reported fewer N-insertions in productive TCRs among donors in an Asian-associated ancestry cluster than the roughly 620-donor mean. Because the 87-base-pair reads could not distinguish some IMGT-functional V segments, including TRBV6-2 and TRBV6-3, those segments were excluded. According to a later analysis, parvovirus B19, influenza, CMV and Epstein-Barr virus appeared linked to several top co-occurrence clusters. Immune exposure information for the cohort was limited to CMV serostatus. The study gave a list of under 200 TCR beta chains associated with cytomegalovirus. A further reported finding was that TCR beta sequences accurately predicted the HLA-A and HLA-B alleles for most subjects in the first cohort. According to a later analysis, TCR association rates differed among HLA loci, with DRB1 alleles showing the most associated TCRs and HLA-C alleles showing the fewest. A later analysis associated about 18,000 TCR beta sequences with specific HLA alleles at a false discovery rate of 0.05. In this cohort, only TCR beta chains were sequenced, and detectable features were limited by the absence of alpha or paired-chain data. In vitro tests confirmed that three of the cytomegalovirus-associated TCR beta chains recognize cytomegalovirus antigens. In an earlier analysis of roughly 560 of the donors, most TCR beta V segments were observed in productive rearrangements about 90% or about 30% of the time, broadly matching IMGT annotations. The earlier analysis of fewer than 750 of the donors excluded some 16 rarely observed V segments, including chromosome 9 orphons, because counts were too low. Roughly uniform sequencing depth across donors was assumed in presence/absence analyses, although this assumption may not hold. Linkage disequilibrium might explain the correlated functional status among segregating V segments, but an unknown experimental factor could not be excluded. Because some donors lacked HLA typing at each locus, the association tests relied only on the typed subset. A group of highly shared sequence variants was considered likely to be a technical artifact of the sequencing pipeline. The authors suggested that the approach could potentially be extended to other disease states and immunological phenotypes. A later analysis found that HLA-associated TCR beta chains were more clonally expanded and had lower generation probabilities than equally common non-associated chains. Strong co-occurrence of HLA alleles, especially DR and DQ, made assigning TCR associations to individual alleles difficult. Most TCR sequences were observed very rarely across donors, whereas some public TCRs were present in many individuals.

The cohort consisted of 600 to 700 healthy bone marrow donors. Cohort members were all nominally healthy when sampled, although unrecorded immune exposures were likely present. The donor was CMV seronegative and belonged to the group of 352 seronegative cohort members. A peripheral blood sample was collected from each donor, and TCR beta sequencing was performed on peripheral blood mononuclear cells. Genomic DNA was extracted from the blood cell samples with the Qiagen DNeasy Blood Extraction Kit. Notes on this clone: Which antigen it targets is not known. No base-level quality is on record; no much larger clone is a single base apart.

The germline V gene encodes CDR1 MDHEN and CDR2 SYDVKM. The CDR3 runs 15 residues from the cysteine to the phenylalanine. The DNA shown is the 45-base CDR3, in frame from base 1. The junction carries 18 bases between V and J, which are trimmed by 6 bases and 3 bases respectively. Libraries were made using the immunoSEQ multiplex PCR assay. For the multiplex PCR, a mixture combining 60 forward primers for TCR Vbeta segments and 13 reverse primers for TCR Jbeta segments was used. Amplification of the CDR3 region of rearranged TCR beta genes was performed with a multiplex PCR assay on genomic DNA. On the Illumina HiSeq System, the amplified TCR beta libraries were sequenced as 87-base-pair reads. As for the original processing: A later analysis tallied 80 million to 95 million unique TCR beta chains across the roughly 610 repertoires, and approximately 12 million of those chains were shared by two or more donors. To remove PCR and sequencing errors, raw reads were error-corrected and collapsed into unique sequences using a nearest-neighbor algorithm that merged closely related sequences. V, D and J gene segments were assigned by aligning CDR3 sequences to IMGT reference sequences. Each retained sequence needed at least a six-nucleotide match to both a V gene segment and a J gene segment. Rearrangements were called productive when the CDR3 lacked stop codons and stayed in frame with V and J; all others were non-productive. Following IMGT convention, CDR3 was defined as the stretch from the second conserved V-encoded cysteine up to the conserved J-encoded phenylalanine. Sequences without an unambiguous match to a single V gene segment were excluded from the earlier analysis of about 630 of the donors. In an earlier analysis of 450 to 700 of the donors, V segments were called functional above 56.7% productive rearrangements and were called segregating when the between-donor standard deviation exceeded 5%. A statistical classification framework was developed to diagnose cytomegalovirus status using the catalog of TCR beta chain sequences. In a later analysis, V and J genes were assigned by comparing TCR nucleotide sequences against IMGT/GENE-DB human TR gene sequences. Using the TCRdist pipeline, a later analysis assigned CDR3 sequences along with most-parsimonious VDJ recombination scenarios. In a later analysis, each TCR beta chain was defined by its CDR3 amino acid sequence together with its V-gene family, and reads lacking a unique V-gene family were excluded. A later analysis removed 592 highly shared, low-generation-probability nucleotide sequences to deal with suspected cross-contamination and a sequencing artifact. In a later analysis, a clonal expansion index was calculated for each public chain from normalized within-repertoire ranks of inferred template counts. Generation probabilities in a later analysis came from a VDJ recombination model fitted to out-of-frame rearrangements, and those results were checked against IGoR. A later analysis scored TCR-TCR, TCR-HLA and TCR-CMV co-occurrence with hypergeometric tests, applying a repertoire-size bias correction to TCR pairs. A later analysis estimated false discovery rates by permuting HLA or CMV assignments 20 times. A later analysis grouped co-occurring TCRs with DBSCAN, adding TCRdist sequence similarity when clustering within HLA-allele-positive subsets. For co-occurrence clustering, repertoires with fewer than 30,000 or more than 120,000 public chains were excluded, along with 4 to 6 repertoires with anomalous nucleotide sharing. TCRdb limited this immuneACCESS table to in-frame rearrangements with V and J called. A share of clones is missing; checked studies link under half to unresolved V genes, and the rest is unexplained. V and J calls and clone size are copied from that table; D and trimming were computed from the DNA. The sample yields approximately 180,000 clones; approximately 80% were counted once. The leading ten clones occupy 2% to 2.5% of the sample.

Recombination joined TRBV28 with TRBJ2-7; the D segment could be TRBD1, given 6 matching bases. Sequenced input: PBMCs. The receptor comes from a woman in her 30s in good health and CMV-seronegative. The DNA sequence is TGTGCCAGCAGCCCTTCCAGGGGCGAGATCTACGAGCAGTACTTC. The translation is CASSPSRGEIYEQYF. Reference TRBV28 and TRBJ2-7 genes cover what lies past the CDR3, so the full variable domain is DVKVTQSSRYLVKRTGEKVFLECVQDMDHENMFWYRQDPGLGLRLIYFSYDVKMKEKGDIPEGYSVSREKKERFSLILESASTNQTSMYLCASSPSRGEIYEQYFGPGTRLTVT.